This TCR beta chain was sequenced in a study of T cell clonality in common variable immunodeficiency. Control and CVID samples contributed equal amounts of genomic DNA. The data were produced by immunoSEQ multiplex PCR, yet TCRdb's version contains in-frame clones alone and is incomplete. Listed for the sample are 50,000 to 60,000 clones, none seen a single time. The germline V gene encodes CDR1 SNHLY and CDR2 FYNNEI. This CDR3 contains 15 residues. Trimming shortened V by 3 bases and J by 4 bases, and 14 bases separated the two germline ends. Study-wide results and caveats: T cell subpopulation sequencing would be needed to explain CVID clonality. Repertoire-complication correlations in CVID were limited by patient heterogeneity.

This clone has just a few counts. Antigen unknown. From the germline J gene comes the end of the CDR3, since the read stops 3 residues before it. This receptor was identified in a person between 18 and 75 years old in good health. The specimen was peripheral blood mononuclear cells. The V gene is TRBV2, the J gene TRBJ2-3, with D possibly TRBD1 on 7 matching bases. The covered CDR3 bases are TGTGCCAGCAGTGACCAGGGGGGCGACGCAGATACG. This translates into CASSDQGGDADT. The complete CDR3 reads CASSDQGGDADTQYF. The complete variable domain, with remaining parts taken from reference TRBV2 and TRBJ2-3, reads EPEVTQTPSHQVTQMGQEVILRCVPISNHLYFYWYRQILGQKVEFLVSFYNNEISEKSEIFDDQFSVERPDGSNFTLKIRSTKLEDSAMYFCASSDQGGDADTQYFGPGTRLTVL.